This entry is about one T cell receptor (beta chain). Its target is not known. The V gene's germline CDR1 is MDHEN and CDR2 SYDVKM. The CDR3 sequence is 15 residues long. Production of TCR beta libraries used UMI-labeled 5' RACE as the method. Following a re-call of the 5' RACE reads, TCRdb has one entry per CDR3 protein and lacks DNA. This sample's clone table lists fewer than 20,000 distinct CDR3 sequences. This sample was taken from a study of human CD8 memory T cell subsets. Study-wide findings and caveats: Beta chains of the T cell receptor were the only chains the study sequenced.

This receptor was obtained from a human donor in good health. The rearrangement links TRBV28 to TRBJ2-2. The sequenced sample was CD8+ stem-like memory T cells (TSCM and TCM) sorted from PBMCs. The subset was: stem-like memory CD8 T cells (TSTEM), CCR7+ PD-1- TIGIT-. Here the CDR3 reads CASRDAMDNTGELFF.